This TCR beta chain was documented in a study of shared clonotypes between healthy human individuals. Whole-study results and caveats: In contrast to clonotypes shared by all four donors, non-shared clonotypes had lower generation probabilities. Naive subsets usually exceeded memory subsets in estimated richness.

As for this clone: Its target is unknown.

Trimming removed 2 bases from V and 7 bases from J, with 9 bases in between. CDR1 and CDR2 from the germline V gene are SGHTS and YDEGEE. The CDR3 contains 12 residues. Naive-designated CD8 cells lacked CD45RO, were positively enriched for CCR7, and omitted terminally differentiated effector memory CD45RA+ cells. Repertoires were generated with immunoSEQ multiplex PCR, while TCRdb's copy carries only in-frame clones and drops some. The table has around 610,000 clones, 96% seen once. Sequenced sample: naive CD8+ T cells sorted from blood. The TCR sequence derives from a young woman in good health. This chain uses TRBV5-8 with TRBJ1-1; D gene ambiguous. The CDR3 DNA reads TGTGCCAGCAGCTTAACGGCCTTTGAAGCTTTCTTT. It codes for CASSLTAFEAFF.